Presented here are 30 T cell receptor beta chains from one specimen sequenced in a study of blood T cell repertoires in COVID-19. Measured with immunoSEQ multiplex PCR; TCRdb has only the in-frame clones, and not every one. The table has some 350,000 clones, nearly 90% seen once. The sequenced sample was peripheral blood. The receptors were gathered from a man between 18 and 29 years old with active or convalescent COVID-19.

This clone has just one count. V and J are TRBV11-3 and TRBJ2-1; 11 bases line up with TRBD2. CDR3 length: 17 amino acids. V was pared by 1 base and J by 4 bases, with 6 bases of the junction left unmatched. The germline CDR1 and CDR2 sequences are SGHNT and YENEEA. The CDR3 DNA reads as TGTGCCAGCAGCTTAGGTCCTCGACTAGCGGGGTACAATGAGCAGTTCTTC. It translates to CASSLGPRLAGYNEQFF.

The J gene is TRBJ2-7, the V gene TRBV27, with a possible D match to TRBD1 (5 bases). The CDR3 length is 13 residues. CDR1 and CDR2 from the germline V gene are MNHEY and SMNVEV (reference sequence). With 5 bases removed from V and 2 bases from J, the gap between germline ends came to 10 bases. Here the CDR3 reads CASSPAGPYEQYF. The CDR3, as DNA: TGTGCCAGCAGTCCCGCAGGGCCCTACGAGCAGTACTTC.

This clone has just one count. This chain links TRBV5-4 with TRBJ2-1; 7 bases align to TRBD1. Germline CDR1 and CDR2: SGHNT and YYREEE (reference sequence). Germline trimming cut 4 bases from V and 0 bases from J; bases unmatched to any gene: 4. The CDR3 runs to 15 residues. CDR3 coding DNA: TGTGCCAGCAGCGCCCGGGACAGCTCCTACAATGAGCAGTTCTTC. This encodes CASSARDSSYNEQFF.

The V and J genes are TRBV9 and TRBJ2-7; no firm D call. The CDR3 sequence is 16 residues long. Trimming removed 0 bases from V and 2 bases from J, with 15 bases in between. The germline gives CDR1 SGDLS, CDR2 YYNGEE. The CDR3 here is CASSVGEASVTYEQYF. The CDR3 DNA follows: TGTGCCAGCAGCGTAGGTGAGGCTTCGGTCACCTACGAGCAGTACTTC.

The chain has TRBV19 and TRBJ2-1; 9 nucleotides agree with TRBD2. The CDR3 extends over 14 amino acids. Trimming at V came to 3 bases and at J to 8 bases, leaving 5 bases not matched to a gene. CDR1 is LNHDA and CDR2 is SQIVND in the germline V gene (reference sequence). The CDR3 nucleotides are TGTGCCAGTAGTATTTATAGCGGGAGCGATGAGCAGTTCTTC. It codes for CASSIYSGSDEQFF.

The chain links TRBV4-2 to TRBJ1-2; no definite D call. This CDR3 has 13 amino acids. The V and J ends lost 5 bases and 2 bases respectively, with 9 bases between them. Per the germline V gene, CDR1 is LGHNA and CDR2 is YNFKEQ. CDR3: CASSGGGNYGYTF. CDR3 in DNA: TGTGCCAGCAGCGGCGGTGGAAACTATGGCTACACCTTC.

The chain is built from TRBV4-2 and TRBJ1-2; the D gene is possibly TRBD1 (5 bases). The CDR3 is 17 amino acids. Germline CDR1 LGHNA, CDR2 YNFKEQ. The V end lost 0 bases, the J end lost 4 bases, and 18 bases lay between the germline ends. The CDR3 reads CASSQEGRGGDLYGYTF. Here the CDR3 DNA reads TGTGCCAGCAGCCAAGAGGGGCGCGGGGGGGACCTCTATGGCTACACCTTC.

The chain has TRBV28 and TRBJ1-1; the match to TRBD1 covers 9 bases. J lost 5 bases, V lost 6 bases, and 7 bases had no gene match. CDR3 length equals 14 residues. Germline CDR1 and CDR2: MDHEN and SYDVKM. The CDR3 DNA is TGTGCCAGCAGACCTGGACAGGGGTTGACTGAAGCTTTCTTT. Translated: CASRPGQGLTEAFF.

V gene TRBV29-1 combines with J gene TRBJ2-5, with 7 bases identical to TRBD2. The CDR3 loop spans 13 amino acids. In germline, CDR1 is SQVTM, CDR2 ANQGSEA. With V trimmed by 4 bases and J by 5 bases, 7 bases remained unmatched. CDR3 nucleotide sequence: TGCAGCGTTGCTATGACTAGCTTTGAGACCCAGTACTTC. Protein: CSVAMTSFETQYF.

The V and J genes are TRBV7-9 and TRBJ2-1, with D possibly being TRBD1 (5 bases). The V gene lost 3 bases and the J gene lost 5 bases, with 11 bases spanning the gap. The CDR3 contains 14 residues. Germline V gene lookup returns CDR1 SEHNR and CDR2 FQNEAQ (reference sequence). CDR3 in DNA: TGTGCCAGCAGCTTGATAGACAGAGACAATGAGCAGTTCTTC. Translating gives CASSLIDRDNEQFF.

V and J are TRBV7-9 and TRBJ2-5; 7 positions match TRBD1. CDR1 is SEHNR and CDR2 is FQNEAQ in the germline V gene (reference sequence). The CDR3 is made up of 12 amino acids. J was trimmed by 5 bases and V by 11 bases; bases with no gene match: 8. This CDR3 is CAGGGRGETQYF. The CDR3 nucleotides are TGTGCCGGCGGAGGCAGGGGGGAGACCCAGTACTTC.

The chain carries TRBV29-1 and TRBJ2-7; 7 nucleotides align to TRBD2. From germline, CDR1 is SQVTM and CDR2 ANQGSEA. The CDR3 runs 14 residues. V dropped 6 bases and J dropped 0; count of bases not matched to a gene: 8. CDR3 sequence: CSVAPGLHSYEQYF. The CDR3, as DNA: TGCAGCGTGGCCCCGGGACTACACTCCTACGAGCAGTACTTC.

In nucleotides, the CDR3 is TGTGCCAGTAGTATGGCAGATAGCAATCAGCCCCAGCATTTT. Residues: CASSMADSNQPQHF. This chain links TRBV19 with TRBJ1-5; D unclear. Germline V gene sequence: CDR1 LNHDA, CDR2 SQIVND (reference sequence). Trimming cost V 3 bases and J 0 bases, with 6 bases left between them. This CDR3 is 14 amino acids long.

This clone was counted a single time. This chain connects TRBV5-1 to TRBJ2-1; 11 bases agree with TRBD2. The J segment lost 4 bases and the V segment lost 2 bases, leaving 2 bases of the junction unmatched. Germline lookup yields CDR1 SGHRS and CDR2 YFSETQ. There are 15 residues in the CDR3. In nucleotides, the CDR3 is TGCGCCAGCAGCTTCACTAGCGGGGGATACAATGAGCAGTTCTTC. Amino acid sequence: CASSFTSGGYNEQFF.

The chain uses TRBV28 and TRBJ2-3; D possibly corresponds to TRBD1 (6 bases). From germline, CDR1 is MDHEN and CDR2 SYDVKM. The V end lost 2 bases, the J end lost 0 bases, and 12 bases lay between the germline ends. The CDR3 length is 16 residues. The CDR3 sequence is CASSLQGPTSTDTQYF. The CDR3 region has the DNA TGTGCCAGCAGTTTACAGGGGCCTACTAGCACAGATACGCAGTATTTT.

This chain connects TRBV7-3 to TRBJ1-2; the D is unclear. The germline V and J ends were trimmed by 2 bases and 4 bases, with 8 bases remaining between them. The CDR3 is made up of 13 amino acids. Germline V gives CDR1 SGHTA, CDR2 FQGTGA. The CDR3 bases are TGTGCCAGCAGCTTAGGAGCGAGCTATGGCTACACCTTC. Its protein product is CASSLGASYGYTF.

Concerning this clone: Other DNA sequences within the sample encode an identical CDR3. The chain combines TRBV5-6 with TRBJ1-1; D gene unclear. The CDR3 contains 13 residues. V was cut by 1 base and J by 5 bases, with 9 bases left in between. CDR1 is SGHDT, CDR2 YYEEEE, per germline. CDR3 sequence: CASSLRGGTEAFF. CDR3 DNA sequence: TGTGCCAGCAGCTTGAGAGGTGGGACTGAAGCTTTCTTT.

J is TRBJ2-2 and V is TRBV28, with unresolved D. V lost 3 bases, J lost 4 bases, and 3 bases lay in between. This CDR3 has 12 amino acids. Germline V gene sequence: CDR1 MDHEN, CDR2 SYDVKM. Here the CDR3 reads CASSFGTGELFF. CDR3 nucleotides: TGTGCCAGCAGTTTCGGCACCGGGGAGCTGTTTTTT.

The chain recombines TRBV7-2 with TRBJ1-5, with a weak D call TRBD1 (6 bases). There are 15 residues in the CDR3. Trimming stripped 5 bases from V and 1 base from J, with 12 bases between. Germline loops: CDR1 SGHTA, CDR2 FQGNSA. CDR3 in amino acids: CASSAQGLSNQPQHF. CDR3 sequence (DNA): TGTGCCAGCAGCGCACAGGGCCTGAGCAATCAGCCCCAGCATTTT.

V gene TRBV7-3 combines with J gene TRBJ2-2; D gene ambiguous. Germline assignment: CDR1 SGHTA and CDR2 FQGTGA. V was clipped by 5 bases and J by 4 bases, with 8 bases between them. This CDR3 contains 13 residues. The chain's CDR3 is CASSRPGTGELFF. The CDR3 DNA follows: TGTGCCAGCAGCCGTCCGGGCACCGGGGAGCTGTTTTTT.

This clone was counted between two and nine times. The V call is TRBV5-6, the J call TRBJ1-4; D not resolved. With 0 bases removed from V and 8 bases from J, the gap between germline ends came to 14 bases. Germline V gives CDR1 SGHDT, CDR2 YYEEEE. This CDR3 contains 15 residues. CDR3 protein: CASSLVRPSAEKLFF. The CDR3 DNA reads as TGTGCCAGCAGCTTGGTGCGGCCCTCGGCAGAAAAACTGTTTTTT.

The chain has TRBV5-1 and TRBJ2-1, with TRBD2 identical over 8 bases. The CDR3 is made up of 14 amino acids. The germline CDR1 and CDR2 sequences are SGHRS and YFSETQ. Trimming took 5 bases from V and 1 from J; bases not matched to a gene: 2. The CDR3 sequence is CASSSGISYNEQFF. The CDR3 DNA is TGCGCCAGCAGTAGCGGGATTTCCTACAATGAGCAGTTCTTC. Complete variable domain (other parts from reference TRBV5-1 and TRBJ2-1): KAGVTQTPRYLIKTRGQQVTLSCSPISGHRSVSWYQQTPGQGLQFLFEYFSETQRNKGNFPGRFSGRQFSNSRSEMNVSTLELGDSALYLCASSSGISYNEQFFGPGTRLTVL.

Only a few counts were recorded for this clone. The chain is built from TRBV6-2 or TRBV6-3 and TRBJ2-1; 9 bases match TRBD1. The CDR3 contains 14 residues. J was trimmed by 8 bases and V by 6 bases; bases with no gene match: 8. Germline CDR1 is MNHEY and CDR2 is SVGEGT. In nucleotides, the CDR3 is TGTGCCAGCAGCTGGACAGGGGCGGCCGATGAGCAGTTCTTC. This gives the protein CASSWTGAADEQFF.

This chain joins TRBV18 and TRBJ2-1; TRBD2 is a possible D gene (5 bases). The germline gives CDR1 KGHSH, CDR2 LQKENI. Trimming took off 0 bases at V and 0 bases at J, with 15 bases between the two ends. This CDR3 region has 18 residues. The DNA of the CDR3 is TGTGCCAGCTCACCACCGATCGGGGAAAAAAGCTCCTACAATGAGCAGTTCTTC. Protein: CASSPPIGEKSSYNEQFF.

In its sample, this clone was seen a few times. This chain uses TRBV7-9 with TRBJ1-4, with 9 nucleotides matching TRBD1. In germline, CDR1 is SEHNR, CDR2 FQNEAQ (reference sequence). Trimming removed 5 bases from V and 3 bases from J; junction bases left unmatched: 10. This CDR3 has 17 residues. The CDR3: CASSTTGQGFSNEKLFF. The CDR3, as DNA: TGTGCCAGCAGCACCACGGGACAGGGTTTCTCTAATGAAAAACTGTTTTTT.

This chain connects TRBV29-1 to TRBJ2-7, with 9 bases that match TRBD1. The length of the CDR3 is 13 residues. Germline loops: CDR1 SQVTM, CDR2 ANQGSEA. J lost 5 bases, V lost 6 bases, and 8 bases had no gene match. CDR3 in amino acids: CSVRTGASNEQYF. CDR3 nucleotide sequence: TGCAGCGTACGGACAGGGGCTTCCAACGAGCAGTACTTC.

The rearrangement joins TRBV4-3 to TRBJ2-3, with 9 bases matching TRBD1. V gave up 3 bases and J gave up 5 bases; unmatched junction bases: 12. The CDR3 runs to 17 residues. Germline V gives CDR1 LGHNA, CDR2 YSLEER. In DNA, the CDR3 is TGCGCCAGCAGCCAGGTCAGCACAGGGGGCGCCAGAGATACGCAGTATTTT. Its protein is CASSQVSTGGARDTQYF.

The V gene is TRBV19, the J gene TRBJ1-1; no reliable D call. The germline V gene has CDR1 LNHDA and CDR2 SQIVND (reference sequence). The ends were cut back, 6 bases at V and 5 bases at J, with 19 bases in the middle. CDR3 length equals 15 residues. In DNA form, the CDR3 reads TGTGCCAGTAGGATTTCGGGAGCCGTTTCTACTGAAGCTTTCTTT. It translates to CASRISGAVSTEAFF.

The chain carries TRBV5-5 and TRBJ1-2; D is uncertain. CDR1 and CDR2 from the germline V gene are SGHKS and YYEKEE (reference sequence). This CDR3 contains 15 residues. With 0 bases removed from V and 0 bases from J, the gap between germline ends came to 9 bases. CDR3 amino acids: CASSLGSGTNYGYTF. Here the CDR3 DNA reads TGTGCCAGCAGCTTGGGATCCGGGACTAACTATGGCTACACCTTC.

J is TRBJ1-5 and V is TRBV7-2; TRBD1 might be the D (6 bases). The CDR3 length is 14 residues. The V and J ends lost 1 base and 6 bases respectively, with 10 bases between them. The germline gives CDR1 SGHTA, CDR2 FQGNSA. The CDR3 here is CASSLDRGSQPQHF. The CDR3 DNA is TGTGCCAGCAGCTTAGATAGGGGGAGTCAGCCCCAGCATTTT.